A selection of T cell receptor beta chains follows, all from one sample in a study of spatial heterogeneity in lung cancer. MiXCR, applied by TCRdb to the 5' RACE reads, yields one record per CDR3 protein. Among roughly 1,700 distinct CDR3 sequences listed, 20% to 25% were seen once. Sequencing was performed on lung tumor tissue, taken at surgery. The receptors derive from a male donor with early-stage non-small cell lung cancer. Each CDR3 is given with its conserved first and last residue. D genes are given only for firm matches. Clone size, where shown, is once, few, many, or a class for clones that have expanded.

clone size	D gene	V gene	J gene	CDR3 protein	CDR3 DNA
NA	NA	TRBV6-5	TRBJ1-1	CASSYFRDTEAFF	TGTGCCAGCAGTTACTTCAGGGACACTGAAGCTTTCTTT
medium-sized	TRBD1	TRBV4-2	TRBJ1-4	CASSQETGGTNEKLFF	TGTGCCAGCAGCCAAGAGACAGGGGGAACTAATGAAAAACTGTTTTTT
medium-sized	TRBD1	TRBV28	TRBJ1-4	CASSFNRGLYEKLFF	TGTGCCAGCAGTTTCAACAGGGGCCTATATGAAAAACTGTTTTTT
large	TRBD1	TRBV5-1	TRBJ2-1	CASSSGTGAEQFF	TGCGCCAGCAGCTCCGGGACAGGGGCTGAGCAGTTCTTC
medium-sized	NA	TRBV5-8	TRBJ1-2	CASSPGRWANTF	TGTGCCAGCAGCCCAGGGAGATGGGCCAACACCTTC
medium-sized	NA	TRBV3-1	TRBJ2-2	CASSQDAVAGELFF	TGTGCCAGCAGCCAAGATGCCGTAGCCGGGGAGCTGTTTTTT
large	NA	TRBV5-6	TRBJ2-2	CASSLWGLNTGELFF	TGTGCCAGCAGCTTATGGGGTCTGAACACCGGGGAGCTGTTTTTT
medium-sized	NA	TRBV6-5	TRBJ1-1	CASSYGGTEAFF	TGTGCCAGCAGTTACGGTGGAACTGAAGCTTTCTTT
large	TRBD2	TRBV6-2/TRBV6-3	TRBJ2-7	CASTAGGYEQYF	TGTGCCAGCACAGCGGGAGGCTACGAGCAGTACTTC
NA	NA	TRBV20-1	TRBJ1-3	CSARDSRRGGNTIYF	TGCAGTGCTAGAGATTCCCGAAGAGGGGGAAACACCATATATTTT
few	NA	TRBV3-1	TRBJ1-6	CASSPNSGVTPLHF	TGTGCCAGCAGCCCGAATTCTGGGGTGACACCCCTCCACTTT
once	NA	TRBV9	TRBJ2-5	CASSVGGEGETQYF	TGTGCCAGCAGCGTAGGAGGGGAAGGAGAGACCCAGTACTTC
medium-sized	TRBD2	TRBV2	TRBJ2-1	CASIFRLADYNEQFF	TGTGCCAGCATATTTAGGCTAGCGGATTACAATGAGCAGTTCTTC
NA	NA	TRBV12-3/TRBV12-4	TRBJ2-7	CASGRGAYEQYF	TGTGCCAGCGGCCGGGGTGCCTACGAGCAGTACTTC
NA	NA	TRBV5-1	TRBJ1-1	CASSGGPSGTEAFF	TGCGCCAGCAGCGGGGGACCCTCGGGCACTGAAGCTTTCTTT
NA	NA	TRBV28	TRBJ1-2	CASRSTGYTF	TGTGCCAGCAGGAGTACTGGCTACACCTTC
NA	NA	TRBV28	TRBJ1-2	CASSETGPHF	TGTGCCAGCAGCGAAACCGGGCCCCACTTC
medium-sized	NA	TRBV5-1	TRBJ1-5	CASSFSGAGNQPQHF	TGCGCCAGCAGCTTTTCGGGGGCCGGCAATCAGCCCCAGCATTTT
NA	TRBD2	TRBV9	TRBJ2-7	CASSRTSGTYEQYF	TGTGCCAGCAGCCGGACTAGCGGAACCTACGAGCAGTACTTC
NA	NA	TRBV29-1	TRBJ2-5	CSFRGDNRGAQYF	TGCAGCTTCAGGGGGGATAACCGGGGGGCCCAGTACTTC
medium-sized	TRBD2	TRBV15	TRBJ2-5	CATSRVGLAGGGETQYF	TGTGCCACCAGCAGAGTAGGACTAGCGGGAGGTGGGGAGACCCAGTACTTC
NA	NA	TRBV11-1	TRBJ2-6	CASSHRGSGANVLTF	TGTGCCAGCAGCCACCGGGGGAGTGGGGCCAACGTCCTGACTTTC
NA	NA	TRBV6-6	TRBJ2-3	CASSSSTDTQYF	TGTGCCAGCAGTTCTAGCACAGATACGCAGTATTTT
medium-sized	NA	TRBV7-8	TRBJ1-1	CASSLSGLDTEAFF	TGTGCCAGCAGCTTATCTGGGCTGGACACTGAAGCTTTCTTT
medium-sized	NA	TRBV20-1	TRBJ2-7	CSAPTQGQGEQYF	TGCAGTGCACCCACCCAGGGCCAGGGGGAGCAGTACTTC
medium-sized	NA	TRBV25-1	TRBJ2-3	CASGGSTDTQYF	TGTGCCAGCGGGGGGTCCACAGATACGCAGTATTTT
large	NA	TRBV12-3/TRBV12-4	TRBJ1-1	CASSFQATGAHHTEAFF	TGTGCCAGCAGTTTCCAAGCCACGGGGGCTCATCACACTGAAGCTTTCTTT
medium-sized	TRBD2	TRBV10-3	TRBJ2-5	CAIRPYSGLAEQETQYF	TGTGCCATCAGACCTTATTCAGGACTAGCGGAACAAGAGACCCAGTACTTC
medium-sized	NA	TRBV30	TRBJ2-3	CAWSSPDRTDTQYF	TGTGCCTGGAGTTCCCCGGACCGCACAGATACGCAGTATTTT
medium-sized	TRBD1	TRBV20-1	TRBJ2-1	CSARSGLGRGRGNEQFF	TGCAGTGCTAGAAGCGGGTTGGGCAGGGGGCGAGGGAATGAGCAGTTCTTC
NA	TRBD1	TRBV10-2	TRBJ1-1	CARDRATEAFF	TGCGCCAGGGACAGGGCGACTGAAGCTTTCTTT
NA	NA	TRBV3-1	TRBJ1-2	CASSQERGLSGYTF	TGTGCCAGCAGCCAAGAAAGAGGTTTGAGTGGCTACACCTTC
medium-sized	NA	TRBV12-3/TRBV12-4	TRBJ1-6	CASSFGLYSPLHF	TGTGCCAGCAGTTTCGGATTATATTCACCCCTCCACTTT
medium-sized	NA	TRBV6-2/TRBV6-3	TRBJ1-5	CASSNSDQPQHF	TGTGCCAGCAGTAATTCAGATCAGCCCCAGCATTTT
NA	NA	TRBV29-1	TRBJ2-1	CSVEGSESSYNEQFF	TGCAGCGTTGAAGGGTCTGAGAGCTCCTACAATGAGCAGTTCTTC
medium-sized	NA	TRBV29-1	TRBJ1-5	CSVGDPRGNQPQHF	TGCAGCGTTGGGGACCCGCGGGGCAATCAGCCCCAGCATTTT
medium-sized	NA	TRBV29-1	TRBJ2-1	CSVVQIPGNEQFF	TGCAGCGTTGTACAGATACCAGGCAATGAGCAGTTCTTC
NA	NA	TRBV11-2	TRBJ2-5	CASSQSRMGETQYF	TGTGCCAGCAGCCAGTCTAGAATGGGTGAGACCCAGTACTTC
NA	TRBD1	TRBV20-1	TRBJ1-5	CSAITPGTVMSQPQHF	TGCAGTGCCATCACCCCCGGGACAGTAATGAGTCAGCCCCAGCATTTT
few	NA	TRBV28	TRBJ2-6	CASSLFTSGANVLTF	TGTGCCAGCAGTTTATTTACCTCTGGGGCCAACGTCCTGACTTTC
medium-sized	NA	TRBV5-4	TRBJ2-3	CASSSGPPREAQYF	TGTGCCAGCAGTTCCGGCCCTCCTCGCGAGGCGCAGTATTTT
large	NA	TRBV2	TRBJ2-1	CASSEGTTALNEQFF	TGTGCCAGCAGTGAAGGAACGACAGCTCTCAATGAGCAGTTCTTC
NA	NA	TRBV12-3/TRBV12-4	TRBJ2-2	CASSFRTLNTGELFF	TGTGCCAGCAGTTTTCGGACCCTAAACACCGGGGAGCTGTTTTTT
medium-sized	NA	TRBV28	TRBJ2-7	CASSWGAGYEQYF	TGTGCCAGCAGCTGGGGAGCCGGCTACGAGCAGTACTTC
few	TRBD2	TRBV6-4	TRBJ2-1	CASSERVSGGHNEQFF	TGTGCCAGCAGTGAGCGTGTTAGCGGGGGTCACAATGAGCAGTTCTTC
medium-sized	TRBD2	TRBV7-2	TRBJ2-3	CASSSGLAGSSTDTQYF	TGTGCCAGCAGCTCCGGACTAGCGGGGTCTAGCACAGATACGCAGTATTTT
NA	NA	TRBV7-9	TRBJ2-3	CASSWVTSTDTQYF	TGTGCCAGCAGCTGGGTGACTAGCACAGATACGCAGTATTTT
medium-sized	NA	TRBV20-1	TRBJ2-1	CSAMTRPIGSSYNEQFF	TGCAGTGCTATGACCCGCCCAATTGGAAGCTCCTACAATGAGCAGTTCTTC
NA	NA	TRBV2	TRBJ2-2	CASMEQANTGELFF	TGTGCCAGCATGGAGCAGGCCAACACCGGGGAGCTGTTTTTT
medium-sized	NA	TRBV28	TRBJ1-1	CASSFPFAWNTEAFF	TGTGCCAGCAGTTTCCCCTTTGCGTGGAACACTGAAGCTTTCTTT
few	TRBD2	TRBV6-6	TRBJ2-5	CASRKRLAGRETQYF	TGTGCCAGCCGGAAGCGGCTAGCGGGGAGAGAGACCCAGTACTTC
NA	NA	TRBV28	TRBJ2-3	CASSPPSGVTDTQYF	TGTGCCAGCAGTCCCCCCTCGGGAGTAACAGATACGCAGTATTTT
NA	NA	TRBV5-1	TRBJ2-3	CASSLGRGSTDTQYF	TGCGCCAGCAGCTTGGGGCGGGGCAGCACAGATACGCAGTATTTT